What follows is one T cell receptor (beta chain) and its context. Its antigen is still unknown. No qualities accompany the bases; no much larger clone lies one base away. The entire isolated RNA was reverse transcribed using the High Capacity cDNA Reverse Transcription Kit, and thus expressed TCRB transcripts were sequenced. Naive, central memory and regulatory T cell samples underwent deep immunoSEQ sequencing, averaging around 3.9 million total reads per sample. Sorted cells were lysed in RLT buffer and RNA was extracted with DNase-treated RNeasy Micro or Mini kits, depending on cell number. Each cell subset was processed on its own to prevent cross-contamination, while patient and healthy donor samples were processed together. The immunoSEQ multiplex PCR was used to amplify TCRB sequences from cDNA, generating 87-bp fragments that spanned the CDR3 region. Sequencing of the amplicons was performed on the Illumina HiSeq platform. Processing in the source paper ran as follows. PCR bias was corrected computationally using synthetic template baselines, and reads within Hamming distance 2 were collapsed, with unmergeable singletons discarded. By aligning reads against IMGT, V, D and J genes, CDR3 length, and insertions or deletions at six rearrangement sites were assigned. Within each subset, clonotype counts were normalized to sorted cell number, after which true diversity and Gini coefficients were computed with the tcR R package. The overlap coefficient, calculated on TCRB nucleotide sequences, was used to quantify repertoire sharing. Out-of-frame TCRB sequences from naive cells were analyzed to stand in for the pre-selection repertoire. The clones in this table, taken by TCRdb from immuneACCESS, are in-frame only. Not every clone is retained; where verified, under half of the shortfall comes from an unresolved V gene, and the cause of the rest is unknown. V and J calls plus clone size are reproduced from that table; the DNA served to infer D and trimming. The sample table shows 350,000 to 450,000 clones, and roughly 14% are seen once. Approximately 0.038% of the sample is taken by the ten largest.

These data originate in a study of beta chain features in type 1 diabetes (dated by TCRdb to 2017 to 2018). In the study overall: Mean age, gender distribution, total cell number and subset yield did not differ between patients and healthy donors. A total of around 110,000,000 sorted cells were examined across all samples, and RNA yield correlated strongly with the number of cells per subset. In the study, TCRB repertoires of sorted circulating CD4+ T cell subsets from recently diagnosed type 1 diabetes patients were compared with those of matched healthy donors. Regulatory and stem cell-like memory subsets were isolated from only 8 patients and roughly 8 healthy donors, whereas naive and central memory subsets came from all 28 donors. Results the study describes overall, beyond this receptor: The naive, central memory and regulatory TCRB repertoires appeared to resemble one another more closely among patients than among healthy donors. At VDJ recombination sites, type 1 diabetes patients had fewer insertions and more deleted nucleotides, which implies abnormalities in thymic rearrangement. Shorter templates might be favored by PCR, yet because patient and control samples were amplified and corrected together, any such skew would affect both groups equally. In all four CD4+ subsets, TCRB CDR3 length was moderately but significantly shorter in type 1 diabetes patients. Because the HLA sub-analyses included only small numbers of individuals, any influence of HLA type on TCRB rearrangement was left unresolved. Because cDNA rather than genomic DNA was sequenced, highly expressing activated cells could have been over-represented, although no difference in activation and CD3 levels was found between groups.

From each donor, a single peripheral blood sample of around 0.12 L on average was drawn into heparinised tubes. A BD FACSAria II was used to sort naive, central memory, regulatory and stem cell-like memory CD4+ T cells with a panel that included CD45RO, CCR7, CD25, CD127, CD95 and CD27. Every sorted population had a purity above 98%. PBMCs were separated immediately by Lymphoprep density gradient centrifugation and were stained directly, without being cultured. So that batch effects would be minimized, each experiment stained and sorted samples in pairs, pairing one healthy donor with one patient. The CDR3 runs 18 amino acids, cysteine and phenylalanine included. Only the CDR3 part of the read is kept: 54 bases, read in frame from the first base. V is pared back by 4 bases and J by 0 bases, with 19 bases lying between the germline termini. According to the germline V gene (reference sequence), CDR1 reads LNHNV and CDR2 reads YYDKDF.

The V and J segments used are TRBV15 and TRBJ2-4; the best D guess is TRBD1, with 6 bases matching. The TCR originated in a man aged 25 to 40 in good health. The sequencing sample was made of naive CD4+ T cells from blood. The cell subset or site label on this specimen signifies: true naive CD4+ T cells. The CDR3 reads CATSTSGALALAKNIQYF. DNA sequence: TGTGCCACCAGCACCTCAGGGGCCTTAGCCCTAGCCAAAAACATTCAGTACTTC.